This is a list of T cell receptor beta chains from one sample in a study of CD8 T cells in ankylosing spondylitis. TCRdb independently ran MiXCR on the 5' RACE reads; one entry per CDR3 protein. The sample has roughly 180,000 distinct CDR3 sequences; 8.5% to 10% are singletons. The source material was blood, either unsorted or a sorted T cell fraction (not recorded which). The source is a female donor with ankylosing spondylitis or in good health (not recorded which). The CDR3 runs from the conserved cysteine through the conserved F or W. The D gene is left open where the match is weak. Where a row states a size, it is once, few, many or the class of an expanded clone; other rows omit it.

length	J	D	size	V	DNA	CDR3
16	TRBJ2-3	-	-	TRBV6-5	TGTGCCAGCAGTTCATCCCCTAGGTCTAGCACAGATACGCAGTATTTT	CASSSSPRSSTDTQYF
15	TRBJ2-3	TRBD1	few	TRBV29-1	TGCAGCGTTGAAGGGGACAGTCAGAGCACAGATACGCAGTATTTT	CSVEGDSQSTDTQYF
13	TRBJ2-2	-	-	TRBV7-3	TGTGCCAGCACTTCAGGGGCCCCCGGGGAGCTGTTTTTT	CASTSGAPGELFF
15	TRBJ1-3	-	-	TRBV7-9	TGTGCCAGCAGCTTACCTTCGGGAGATGGAAACACCATATATTTT	CASSLPSGDGNTIYF
18	TRBJ2-1	TRBD2	few	TRBV4-3	TGCGCCAGCAGCCAAGATCGGGCGGGAGGGCCAGATCTTTTTGAGCAGTTCTTC	CASSQDRAGGPDLFEQFF
15	TRBJ2-2	TRBD2	-	TRBV9	TGTGCCAGCAGCGCCGGACTAGCCTTCACCGGGGAGCTGTTTTTT	CASSAGLAFTGELFF
14	TRBJ1-2	-	many	TRBV20-1	TGCAGTGCTAGACGGGTATTGCGCGGAGACGGCTACACCTTC	CSARRVLRGDGYTF
15	TRBJ2-7	TRBD1	few	TRBV7-8	TGTGCCAGCAGCCACCGGGACAGGAGCTCCTACGAGCAGTACTTC	CASSHRDRSSYEQYF
16	TRBJ2-5	TRBD1	-	TRBV27	TGTGCCAGCAGTTTATACCCAGGACAGGGGGAAGAGACCCAGTACTTC	CASSLYPGQGEETQYF
14	TRBJ2-7	-	-	TRBV7-7	TGTGCCAGCAGCTTACGTTGGGGCCCCTACGAGCAGTACTTC	CASSLRWGPYEQYF
14	TRBJ2-7	TRBD2	-	TRBV27	TGTGCCAGCAGTTTCATAGCGGGAGACTACGAGCAGTACTTC	CASSFIAGDYEQYF
15	TRBJ2-1	-	few	TRBV18	TGTGCCAGCTCACCACGGACGGACTCCTACAATGAGCAGTTCTTC	CASSPRTDSYNEQFF
15	TRBJ2-5	-	few	TRBV9	TGTGCCAGCAGCCCTCGGGGTAGCTATCAAGAGACCCAGTACTTC	CASSPRGSYQETQYF
15	TRBJ2-5	-	-	TRBV9	TGTGCCAGCAGCGTCGGGTATCAGGGTGGAGAGACCCAGTACTTC	CASSVGYQGGETQYF
14	TRBJ1-3	-	-	TRBV28	TGTGCCAGCAGTTCCCCTAGGCTGAGGAACACCATATATTTT	CASSSPRLRNTIYF
17	TRBJ1-2	-	few	TRBV27	TGTGCCAGCAGTGGGTCGGACCTAGGTCGGGGGTTGTATGGCTACACCTTC	CASSGSDLGRGLYGYTF
13	TRBJ2-1	TRBD2	few	TRBV24-1	TGTGCCACCAGTAGCGGGGCCTACAATGAGCAGTTCTTC	CATSSGAYNEQFF
12	TRBJ2-2	-	once	TRBV4-3	TGCGCCAGCCAAGATTCGTCCGGGGAGCTGTTTTTT	CASQDSSGELFF
16	TRBJ1-4	-	many	TRBV5-6	TGTGCCAGCAGCCACCTACGACGGACGAAGAATGAAAAACTGTTTTTT	CASSHLRRTKNEKLFF
14	TRBJ1-5	-	many	TRBV29-1	TGCAGCGTTGAAAGCAGGGGACGCAATCAGCCCCAGCATTTT	CSVESRGRNQPQHF
12	TRBJ2-7	-	many	TRBV7-2	TGTGCCAGCAGCTTAGAATATGGCGAGCAGTACTTC	CASSLEYGEQYF
14	TRBJ2-1	TRBD1	many	TRBV5-1	TGCGCCAGCAGCACCGGGACAGACTTCAATGAGCAGTTCTTC	CASSTGTDFNEQFF
14	TRBJ2-7	TRBD1	-	TRBV4-3	TGCGCCAGCAGCCAAGCGGGGACAGGCTACGAGCAGTACTTC	CASSQAGTGYEQYF
15	TRBJ2-7	TRBD1	-	TRBV15	TGTGCCACCAGCACTGAGACAGGGCACCGCTACGAGCAGTACTTC	CATSTETGHRYEQYF
13	TRBJ1-4	-	-	TRBV7-9	TGTGCCAGTGGGGGCGTCAATAATGAAAAACTGTTTTTT	CASGGVNNEKLFF
14	TRBJ2-7	TRBD1	-	TRBV6-2/TRBV6-3	TGTGCCAGCAGTTACTCGACAGGGGGCGACGAGCAGTACTTC	CASSYSTGGDEQYF
13	TRBJ2-7	TRBD2	many	TRBV28	TGTGCCAGCAGTTGGCTAGCGGCTCAAGAGCAGTACTTC	CASSWLAAQEQYF
15	TRBJ1-1	TRBD1	few	TRBV20-1	TGCAGTGCTAGAGATGTAGGACAGGGTGGGACTGAAGCTTTCTTT	CSARDVGQGGTEAFF
12	TRBJ1-1	-	-	TRBV30	TGTGCCTGGAGTGAGGCGGCCTACGGAGCTTTCTTT	CAWSEAAYGAFF
14	TRBJ2-3	-	many	TRBV15	TGTGCCACCAGCAGAGACCTTTTCACAGATACGCAGTATTTT	CATSRDLFTDTQYF
16	TRBJ2-1	TRBD2	few	TRBV20-1	TGCAGTGCTAGGGACATATTGTGGGAGCGGGAGGGTGAGCAGTTCTTC	CSARDILWEREGEQFF
15	TRBJ2-3	-	-	TRBV6-5	TGTGCCAGCACTTCCCGGAGGGACTTTACAGATACGCAGTATTTT	CASTSRRDFTDTQYF
13	TRBJ2-7	-	-	TRBV5-5	TGTGCCAGCAGCTTGAATAGCGGCTACGAGCAGTACTTC	CASSLNSGYEQYF
13	TRBJ2-2	TRBD2	-	TRBV20-1	TGCAGTGCGGCGCTAGCGGACACCGGGGAGCTGTTTTTT	CSAALADTGELFF
12	TRBJ1-1	-	-	TRBV5-6	TGTGCCAGTTCGGGGGAAGAGTCTGAAGCTTTCTTT	CASSGEESEAFF
16	TRBJ2-1	TRBD1	many	TRBV12-3/TRBV12-4	TGTGCCAGCAGCAGCTACTCAGGGGGAACGGACAATGAGCAGTTCTTC	CASSSYSGGTDNEQFF
15	TRBJ2-1	-	few	TRBV20-1	TGCAGTGCCACTCCCGAGGATGGCGCATGGAATGAGCAGTTCTTC	CSATPEDGAWNEQFF
16	TRBJ2-7	-	medium-sized	TRBV13	TGTGCCAGCAGCTGGAGAGGACATGGATCTTCCTACGAGCAGTACTTC	CASSWRGHGSSYEQYF
15	TRBJ2-1	TRBD2	-	TRBV27	TGTGCCAGCGGCCCGGGACTAGCTCTTATAGGTGAGCAGTTCTTC	CASGPGLALIGEQFF
13	TRBJ1-1	-	few	TRBV27	TGTGCCAGCAGCGTAGGACGGATCACTGAAGCTTTCTTT	CASSVGRITEAFF
15	TRBJ2-3	-	-	TRBV4-3	TGCGCCAGCAGCCAAGATACCCAGAGCACAGATACGCAGTATTTT	CASSQDTQSTDTQYF